The clone carrying this T cell receptor (beta chain) was found many times. The record originates from a study of neurological immune-mediated disorders. Synthesis of cDNA was accomplished via 5'RACE employing 10-nucleotide random UMIs. TCRdb re-called the 5' RACE reads with MiXCR, one entry per CDR3 protein. The repertoire has around 70,000 distinct CDR3 sequences, 3.2% of them found once; the top ten carry approximately 4.7%. The CDR3 consists of 17 residues. J is TRBJ1-3 and V is TRBV21-1; the table's D call, TRBD1, has no DNA check behind it. TRBV21-1 is recorded as a pseudogene. This clonotype was obtained from a woman aged 45-59 years with multiple sclerosis. Sequenced material: PBMCs. Written as DNA, the CDR3 is TGTGCCAGCAGCAAATATATGGACAGATCGCCTGGAAACACCATATATTTT. Protein product: CASSKYMDRSPGNTIYF.